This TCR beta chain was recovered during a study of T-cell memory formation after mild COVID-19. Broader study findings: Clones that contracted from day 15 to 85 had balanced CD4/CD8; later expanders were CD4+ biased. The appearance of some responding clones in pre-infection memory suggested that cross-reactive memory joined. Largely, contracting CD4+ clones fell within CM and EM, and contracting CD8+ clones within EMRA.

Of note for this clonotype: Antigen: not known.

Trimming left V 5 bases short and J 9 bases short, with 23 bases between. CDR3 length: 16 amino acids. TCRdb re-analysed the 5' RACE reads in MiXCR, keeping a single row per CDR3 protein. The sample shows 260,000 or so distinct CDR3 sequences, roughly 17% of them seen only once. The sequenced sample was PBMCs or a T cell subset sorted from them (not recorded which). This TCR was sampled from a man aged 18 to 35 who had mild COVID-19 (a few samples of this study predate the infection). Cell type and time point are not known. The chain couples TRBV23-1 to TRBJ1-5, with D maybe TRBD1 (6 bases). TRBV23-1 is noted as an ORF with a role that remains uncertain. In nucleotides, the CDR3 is TGCGCCAGCAGTTCTCAACCAGGACAGCCCCTCAGGCCCCAGCATTTT. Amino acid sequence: CASSSQPGQPLRPQHF.